A selection of T cell receptor beta chains follows, all from one sample in a study of blood T cell repertoires in COVID-19. The repertoire was sequenced with immunoSEQ multiplex PCR; TCRdb's copy has only in-frame clones and lacks some. The sample holds 120,000 to 150,000 clones, 79% seen once. The specimen sequenced was peripheral blood. Source of these receptors: a man aged 55 to 70 with acute or convalescent COVID-19. CDR3s include the opening cysteine and the closing phenylalanine or tryptophan. The D gene is left open where the match is weak. Clone size is stated in some rows and not others, as once, few, many or a class when expanded.

CDR3aa	CDR3nt	d_gene	v_gene	abundance	j_gene
CATTPHPAQGTDTQYF	TGTGCCACCACACCCCACCCCGCCCAGGGAACAGATACGCAGTATTTT	NA	TRBV24-1	NA	TRBJ2-3
CASSFWDRLNTEAFF	TGTGCCAGCAGTTTCTGGGACAGGCTGAACACTGAAGCTTTCTTT	TRBD1	TRBV28	few	TRBJ1-1
CASSELPLLAGDLFF	TGTGCCAGCAGTGAACTCCCTCTTCTAGCGGGAGATTTGTTCTTC	TRBD2	TRBV25-1	NA	TRBJ2-1
CATSEGLLGNEQFF	TGTGCCACCAGTGAAGGCCTGCTAGGAAATGAGCAGTTCTTC	NA	TRBV24-1	few	TRBJ2-1
CASSQDRGTYEQYF	TGTGCCAGCAGCCAGGACAGGGGAACCTACGAGCAGTACTTC	TRBD1	TRBV7-2	NA	TRBJ2-7
CASTTGGKEQYF	TGTGCCAGCACCACAGGGGGCAAAGAGCAGTACTTC	TRBD1	TRBV6-5	NA	TRBJ2-7
CASSLDRGSGEKLFF	TGCGCCAGCAGCTTAGACAGGGGTTCCGGGGAAAAACTGTTTTTT	TRBD1	TRBV5-1	NA	TRBJ1-4
CATRGWGDDEKLFF	TGTGCCACCAGGGGCTGGGGGGACGACGAAAAACTGTTTTTT	NA	TRBV24-1	once	TRBJ1-4
CAWSTRENQPQHF	TGTGCCTGGAGTACCAGGGAAAATCAGCCCCAGCATTTT	NA	TRBV30	NA	TRBJ1-5
CASSPPTGYQETQYF	TGTGCCAGCAGTCCCCCGACAGGGTATCAAGAGACCCAGTACTTC	TRBD1	TRBV28	NA	TRBJ2-5
CSASTLLAGEGGYTF	TGCAGTGCTAGTACGCTTCTGGCAGGGGAAGGAGGCTACACCTTC	NA	TRBV20-1	NA	TRBJ1-2
CASSYSGTGNQPQHF	TGTGCCAGCAGTTACTCGGGGACAGGCAATCAGCCCCAGCATTTT	TRBD1	TRBV6-5	NA	TRBJ1-5
CASSPRLVLSGANVLTF	TGTGCCAGCAGCCCCCGACTAGTGCTCTCTGGGGCCAACGTCCTGACTTTC	NA	TRBV9	NA	TRBJ2-6
CAIRPGQGTYEQYF	TGTGCCATCAGGCCGGGACAGGGTACCTACGAGCAGTACTTC	TRBD1	TRBV10-3	once	TRBJ2-7
CASRLAGVGTQYF	TGTGCCAGCAGGCTAGCGGGAGTAGGGACCCAGTACTTC	TRBD2	TRBV27	NA	TRBJ2-5
CASSLLSQPQHF	TGTGCCAGCAGCTTATTGTCGCAGCCCCAGCATTTT	NA	TRBV7-9	NA	TRBJ1-5
CASSEIWGSSYNSPLHF	TGTGCCAGCAGTGAAATCTGGGGCAGCTCCTATAATTCACCCCTCCACTTT	NA	TRBV2	NA	TRBJ1-6
CASSDPSGGGYTF	TGTGCCAGCAGCGACCCGTCCGGGGGTGGCTACACCTTC	NA	TRBV9	NA	TRBJ1-2
CASSVGFGGNQPQHF	TGTGCCAGCAGCGTAGGTTTCGGGGGCAATCAGCCCCAGCATTTT	NA	TRBV9	NA	TRBJ1-5
CASSSQGSFSYEQYF	TGTGCCAGCAGCTCTCAGGGCTCGTTCTCCTACGAGCAGTACTTC	NA	TRBV5-4	NA	TRBJ2-7
CASSSRYGSTYNSPLHF	TGTGCCAGCAGTTCGAGATACGGTAGCACCTATAATTCACCCCTCCACTTT	NA	TRBV27	NA	TRBJ1-6
CASSQSRSSYNEQFF	TGTGCCAGCAGCCAATCAAGGAGCTCCTACAATGAGCAGTTCTTC	NA	TRBV16	NA	TRBJ2-1
CASSLPAGNSPLHF	TGCGCCAGCAGCTTGCCGGCAGGGAATTCACCCCTCCACTTT	NA	TRBV5-1	NA	TRBJ1-6
CASSSNRGNSPLHF	TGCGCCAGCAGCTCCAACAGGGGGAATTCACCCCTCCACTTT	TRBD1	TRBV5-1	NA	TRBJ1-6
CASSQAARGGGVDYGYTF	TGTGCCAGCAGCCAGGCAGCCCGGGGTGGGGGCGTAGACTATGGCTACACCTTC	NA	TRBV3-1/TRBV3-2	NA	TRBJ1-2
CASSPPRVSGNTIYF	TGTGCCAGCTCACCACCCCGGGTCTCTGGAAACACCATATATTTT	NA	TRBV18	once	TRBJ1-3
CSVAPQGQGRTGELFF	TGCAGCGTTGCACCACAGGGCCAGGGTAGAACCGGGGAGCTGTTTTTT	NA	TRBV29-1	once	TRBJ2-2
CAWSTNRNTEAFF	TGTGCCTGGAGTACTAACCGGAACACTGAAGCTTTCTTT	NA	TRBV30	NA	TRBJ1-1
CASSATLSYTF	TGTGCCAGCAGCGCGACTCTGAGCTACACCTTC	NA	TRBV28	NA	TRBJ1-2
CASRVQGGSTETQYF	TGTGCCAGTAGGGTTCAAGGAGGGAGTACAGAGACCCAGTACTTC	NA	TRBV19	NA	TRBJ2-5
CASSPGTGENYGYTF	TGTGCCAGCAGCCCCGGGACAGGGGAGAACTATGGCTACACCTTC	TRBD1	TRBV5-6	NA	TRBJ1-2
CASSLGGDSTEAFF	TGTGCCAGCAGTTTGGGGGGGGATAGCACTGAAGCTTTCTTT	NA	TRBV28	NA	TRBJ1-1
CASSDLRDRLSAFF	TGTGCCAGCAGCGACCTCCGGGACAGACTATCAGCGTTCTTC	TRBD1	TRBV6-2/TRBV6-3	NA	TRBJ2-1
CASSLGQVLSPLHF	TGCGCCAGCAGCTTGGGACAGGTCCTCTCACCCCTCCACTTT	NA	TRBV5-1	NA	TRBJ1-6
CASSLVGTGGANYGYTF	TGTGCCAGCAGCTTAGTTGGGACAGGGGGAGCTAACTATGGCTACACCTTC	TRBD1	TRBV7-2	NA	TRBJ1-2
CASRREAGTGELFF	TGTGCCAGCCGGCGGGAGGCCGGCACCGGGGAGCTGTTTTTT	TRBD2	TRBV6-4	NA	TRBJ2-2
CASSPGGNTEAFF	TGTGCCAGCAGCCCGGGGGGGAACACTGAAGCTTTCTTT	NA	TRBV3-1/TRBV3-2	NA	TRBJ1-1